The rows below give T cell receptor beta chains drawn from one sample of a study of blood T cell repertoires in COVID-19. Generated by immunoSEQ multiplex PCR, the TCRdb table keeps only in-frame clones and is missing some. Of under 550,000 clones in the sample, approximately 90% were seen once. Source material: peripheral blood. The source of these receptors is a man aged 18 to 30 with COVID-19, enrolled during active disease. Each CDR3 is given with its conserved first and last residue. Each record gives: J gene, V gene, D gene, CDR3 length, clone size, CDR3 DNA, CDR3 protein. A D gene is named only where the DNA matches it firmly. Clone sizes are given selectively: once, few, many, or a class where the clone is expanded.

j_call: TRBJ1-4
v_call: TRBV5-5
d_call: -
cdr3_length: 14
clone_size: -
cdr3_nt: TGTGCCAGCACCCCGGACAGAGTATATGAAAAACTGTTTTTT
cdr3_aa: CASTPDRVYEKLFF

j_call: TRBJ2-7
v_call: TRBV25-1
d_call: -
cdr3_length: 16
clone_size: -
cdr3_nt: TGTGCCAGCAGTGCCCATCCCCGCACAGGTATTTACGAGCAGTACTTC
cdr3_aa: CASSAHPRTGIYEQYF

j_call: TRBJ2-3
v_call: TRBV3-1/TRBV3-2
d_call: TRBD2
cdr3_length: 18
clone_size: -
cdr3_nt: TGTGCCAGCAGCTCCCGCGGGGTAGCGGGAGGTAGGACAGATACGCAGTATTTT
cdr3_aa: CASSSRGVAGGRTDTQYF

j_call: TRBJ1-1
v_call: TRBV7-9
d_call: -
cdr3_length: 14
clone_size: -
cdr3_nt: TGTGCCAGCAGCCGCGTTACAGGGATCACTGAAGCTTTCTTT
cdr3_aa: CASSRVTGITEAFF

j_call: TRBJ2-3
v_call: TRBV5-1
d_call: TRBD2
cdr3_length: 17
clone_size: once
cdr3_nt: TGCGCCAGCAGCTTTGTTGTAGGCATGACTAGCCCAGATACGCAGTATTTT
cdr3_aa: CASSFVVGMTSPDTQYF

j_call: TRBJ2-2
v_call: TRBV6-5
d_call: -
cdr3_length: 13
clone_size: -
cdr3_nt: TGTGCCGGAGGGCAGGCCCCCACCGGGGAGCTGTTTTTT
cdr3_aa: CAGGQAPTGELFF

j_call: TRBJ2-2
v_call: TRBV2
d_call: -
cdr3_length: 14
clone_size: -
cdr3_nt: TGTGCCAGCAGAGTTACAGAGTCTACCGGGGAGCTGTTTTTT
cdr3_aa: CASRVTESTGELFF

j_call: TRBJ1-1
v_call: TRBV10-1
d_call: -
cdr3_length: 17
clone_size: -
cdr3_nt: TGCGCCAGCAGTGAGTCGTCAGGGGATTTTTCCAACACTGAAGCTTTCTTT
cdr3_aa: CASSESSGDFSNTEAFF

j_call: TRBJ2-1
v_call: TRBV24-1
d_call: -
cdr3_length: 15
clone_size: -
cdr3_nt: TGTGCCACCAGCTCCGCCCAACAGGGGAGGAATGAGCAGTTCTTC
cdr3_aa: CATSSAQQGRNEQFF

j_call: TRBJ2-2
v_call: TRBV7-8
d_call: -
cdr3_length: 15
clone_size: -
cdr3_nt: TGTGCCAGCAGACCCGGGATAGCCCGGACCGGGGAGCTGTTTTTT
cdr3_aa: CASRPGIARTGELFF

j_call: TRBJ1-2
v_call: TRBV5-6
d_call: TRBD1
cdr3_length: 14
clone_size: -
cdr3_nt: TGTGCCAGCAGCCTCCGGGACAGCTTTTATGGCTACACCTTC
cdr3_aa: CASSLRDSFYGYTF

j_call: TRBJ2-5
v_call: TRBV15
d_call: -
cdr3_length: 15
clone_size: once
cdr3_nt: TGTGCCACCAGCAGAGATGCCCGGGGATTCGAGACCCAGTACTTC
cdr3_aa: CATSRDARGFETQYF

j_call: TRBJ2-7
v_call: TRBV5-1
d_call: -
cdr3_length: 15
clone_size: -
cdr3_nt: TGCGCCAGCAGCTTAAATAGCGGAACCCCCTACGAGCAGTACTTC
cdr3_aa: CASSLNSGTPYEQYF

j_call: TRBJ1-4
v_call: TRBV19
d_call: -
cdr3_length: 13
clone_size: once
cdr3_nt: TGTGCCAGTAGTTTTCAGGCGACCGAAAAACTGTTTTTT
cdr3_aa: CASSFQATEKLFF

j_call: TRBJ2-4
v_call: TRBV27
d_call: TRBD1
cdr3_length: 19
clone_size: -
cdr3_nt: TGTGCCAGCAGTTTACAAGGGGGCGCGTTATTCGTCGGGGAAAACATTCAGTACTTC
cdr3_aa: CASSLQGGALFVGENIQYF

j_call: TRBJ1-6
v_call: TRBV19
d_call: TRBD1
cdr3_length: 15
clone_size: -
cdr3_nt: TGTGCCAGTAGCACTGGGACAGCCTATAATTCACCCCTCCACTTT
cdr3_aa: CASSTGTAYNSPLHF

j_call: TRBJ1-3
v_call: TRBV6-1
d_call: TRBD1
cdr3_length: 16
clone_size: -
cdr3_nt: TGTGCCAGCAGTGAACCGGGGACAGGGTCTGGAAACACCATATATTTT
cdr3_aa: CASSEPGTGSGNTIYF

j_call: TRBJ2-7
v_call: TRBV29-1
d_call: TRBD1
cdr3_length: 14
clone_size: -
cdr3_nt: TGCAGCGTTGAAGATACAGACAGGGGCTACGAGCAGTACTTC
cdr3_aa: CSVEDTDRGYEQYF

j_call: TRBJ2-1
v_call: TRBV19
d_call: -
cdr3_length: 11
clone_size: -
cdr3_nt: TGTGCCAGTAGTATAGGGAGGGAGCAGTTCTTC
cdr3_aa: CASSIGREQFF

j_call: TRBJ1-5
v_call: TRBV2
d_call: -
cdr3_length: 17
clone_size: -
cdr3_nt: TGTGCCAGCAGAGCGGGACGGCGATCCTATAGCAATCAGCCCCAGCATTTT
cdr3_aa: CASRAGRRSYSNQPQHF

j_call: TRBJ2-2
v_call: TRBV19
d_call: TRBD2
cdr3_length: 16
clone_size: -
cdr3_nt: TGTGCCAGTAGCCCTATGGGACTAGCTAACACCGGGGAGCTGTTTTTT
cdr3_aa: CASSPMGLANTGELFF

j_call: TRBJ1-1
v_call: TRBV27
d_call: TRBD1
cdr3_length: 14
clone_size: -
cdr3_nt: TGTGCCAGCAGTTTTGGGCAGGGGGCCACTGAAGCTTTCTTT
cdr3_aa: CASSFGQGATEAFF

j_call: TRBJ2-7
v_call: TRBV11-2
d_call: -
cdr3_length: 13
clone_size: once
cdr3_nt: TGTGCCAGCAGCTTAGGAGGGTTGGGGGAGCAGTACTTC
cdr3_aa: CASSLGGLGEQYF

j_call: TRBJ1-2
v_call: TRBV27
d_call: -
cdr3_length: 15
clone_size: few
cdr3_nt: TGTGCCAGCAGTTTATTCTCTATATCGGGAGGTGGCTACACCTTC
cdr3_aa: CASSLFSISGGGYTF

j_call: TRBJ2-7
v_call: TRBV14
d_call: -
cdr3_length: 13
clone_size: -
cdr3_nt: TGTGCCAGCAGCCAAGTAGTCTTTTACGAGCAGTACTTC
cdr3_aa: CASSQVVFYEQYF

j_call: TRBJ2-7
v_call: TRBV5-4
d_call: -
cdr3_length: 16
clone_size: -
cdr3_nt: TGTGCCAGCAGCTTGGGAGCGGTAACTAGCTCCTACGAGCAGTACTTC
cdr3_aa: CASSLGAVTSSYEQYF

j_call: TRBJ1-2
v_call: TRBV3-1/TRBV3-2
d_call: -
cdr3_length: 16
clone_size: -
cdr3_nt: TGTGCCAGCAGCCAAGATTTTTTGAGCAGGGTCCATGGCTACACCTTC
cdr3_aa: CASSQDFLSRVHGYTF

j_call: TRBJ2-7
v_call: TRBV9
d_call: -
cdr3_length: 14
clone_size: -
cdr3_nt: TGTGCCAGCAGCCCCCAGGGCGGCTCCTACGAGCAGTACTTC
cdr3_aa: CASSPQGGSYEQYF

j_call: TRBJ1-1
v_call: TRBV5-1
d_call: -
cdr3_length: 15
clone_size: -
cdr3_nt: TGCGCCAGCAGCTTGGAGCCGGGGATGAACACTGAAGCTTTCTTT
cdr3_aa: CASSLEPGMNTEAFF

j_call: TRBJ2-1
v_call: TRBV2
d_call: TRBD2
cdr3_length: 15
clone_size: -
cdr3_nt: TGTGCCAGCAGCCAAATAGCGGGGAGCTACAATGAGCAGTTCTTC
cdr3_aa: CASSQIAGSYNEQFF

j_call: TRBJ1-5
v_call: TRBV4-1
d_call: TRBD1
cdr3_length: 15
clone_size: -
cdr3_nt: TGCGCCAGCAGCCGCGGACAGGACTCCAATCAGCCCCAGCATTTT
cdr3_aa: CASSRGQDSNQPQHF

j_call: TRBJ1-1
v_call: TRBV10-2
d_call: -
cdr3_length: 14
clone_size: -
cdr3_nt: TGCGCCAGCATCGGCCGCGGGGTAAGCACTGAAGCTTTCTTT
cdr3_aa: CASIGRGVSTEAFF

j_call: TRBJ2-5
v_call: TRBV6-5
d_call: TRBD2
cdr3_length: 15
clone_size: -
cdr3_nt: TGTGCCAGCAGTTTTGGACTAGCTGGTTCAGAGACCCAGTACTTC
cdr3_aa: CASSFGLAGSETQYF